This T cell receptor beta chain was sequenced for a study of blood T cells in healthy people across ages. Overall study results and limits: Unsorted PBMCs blocked a conclusive comparison of naive and antigen-experienced cells. While age rose, TCR beta diversity per million T cells dropped in a roughly linear way.

Alongside a J-beta primer mix, a sample-barcoded 5' primer served in a second PCR lasting about 7 to 11 cycles. Every cDNA was tagged by a template-switch adaptor with 12 random nucleotides. TCRdb called the 5' RACE reads again in MiXCR, with one record for every CDR3 protein. The sample shows about 1.6 million distinct CDR3 sequences, about 35% of them seen only once. Points on this clonotype: Its antigen is undetermined.

Germline V lookup: CDR1 SEHNR, CDR2 FQNEAQ (reference sequence). CDR3 length equals 15 residues. Trimming removed 2 bases from V and 7 bases from J, with 15 bases in between. The sample consisted of blood. The TCR was taken from a woman in her thirties in good health. The chain employs TRBV7-9 and TRBJ2-1, with a weak D call TRBD1 (6 bases). The CDR3 protein is CASSLSRGSGNEQFF. In DNA, the CDR3 is TGTGCCAGCAGCTTATCCAGGGGCAGTGGAAATGAGCAGTTCTTC.